This T cell receptor (beta chain) was recovered during a study of T cell responses to AZD1222 COVID-19 vaccine. Overall study findings and caveats: Spike was spanned by vaccine-associated CD4 TCRs, with dominance at 160-218 and 743-854. The donor cohort was predominantly white British with a female majority, and clonal diversity may have been underestimated.

Method: immunoSEQ multiplex PCR; TCRdb's copy keeps in-frame clones and lacks some. The repertoire holds some 190,000 clones, about 86% seen once, with approximately 7.7% in the top ten. With regard to this clone: What it recognizes is unknown.

This receptor was taken from an adult in good health. Sequencing was performed on peripheral blood, taken on day 0 of AZD1222 vaccination.

CDR3 nucleotide sequence: TGTGCCAGCAGCGTAAGCGGGGGGGGTACCTACGAGCAGTACTTC. It yields the protein CASSVSGGGTYEQYF. This sequence joins TRBV9 and TRBJ2-7; 10 bases agree with TRBD2. Germline V gene lookup returns CDR1 SGDLS and CDR2 YYNGEE. This CDR3 contains 15 residues. V was pared by 1 base and J by 2 bases, with 3 bases of the junction left unmatched.